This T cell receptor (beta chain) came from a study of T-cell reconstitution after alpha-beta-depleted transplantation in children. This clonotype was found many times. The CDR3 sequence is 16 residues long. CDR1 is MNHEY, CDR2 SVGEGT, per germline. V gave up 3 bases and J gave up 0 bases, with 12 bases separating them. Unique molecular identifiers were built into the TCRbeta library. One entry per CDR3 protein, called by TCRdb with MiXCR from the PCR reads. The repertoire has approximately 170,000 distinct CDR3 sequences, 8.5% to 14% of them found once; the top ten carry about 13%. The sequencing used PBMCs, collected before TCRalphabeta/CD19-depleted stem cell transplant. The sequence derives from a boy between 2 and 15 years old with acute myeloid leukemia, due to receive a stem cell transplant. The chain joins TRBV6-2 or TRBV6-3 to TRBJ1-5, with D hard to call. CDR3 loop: CASSYFGAYSNQPQHF. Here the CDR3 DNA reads TGTGCCAGCAGTTATTTCGGCGCCTATAGCAATCAGCCCCAGCATTTT.